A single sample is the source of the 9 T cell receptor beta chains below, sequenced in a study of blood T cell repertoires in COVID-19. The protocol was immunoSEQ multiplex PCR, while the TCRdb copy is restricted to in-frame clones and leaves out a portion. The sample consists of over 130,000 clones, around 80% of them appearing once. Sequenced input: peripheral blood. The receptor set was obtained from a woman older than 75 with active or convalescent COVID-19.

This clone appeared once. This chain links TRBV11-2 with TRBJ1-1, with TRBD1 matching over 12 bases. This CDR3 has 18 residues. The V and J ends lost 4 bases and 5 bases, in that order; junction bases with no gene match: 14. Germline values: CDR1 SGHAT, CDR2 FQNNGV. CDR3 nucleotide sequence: TGTGCCAGCAGCTCGTCCCCGGGACAGGGGGCGTCTGGGACTGAAGCTTTCTTT. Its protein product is CASSSSPGQGASGTEAFF.

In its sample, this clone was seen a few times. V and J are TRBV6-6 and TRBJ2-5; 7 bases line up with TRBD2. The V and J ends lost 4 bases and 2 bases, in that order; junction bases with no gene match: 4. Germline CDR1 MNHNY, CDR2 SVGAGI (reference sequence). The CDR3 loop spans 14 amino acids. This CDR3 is CASSSRGDQETQYF. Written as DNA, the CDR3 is TGTGCCAGCAGTTCTCGGGGGGATCAAGAGACCCAGTACTTC.

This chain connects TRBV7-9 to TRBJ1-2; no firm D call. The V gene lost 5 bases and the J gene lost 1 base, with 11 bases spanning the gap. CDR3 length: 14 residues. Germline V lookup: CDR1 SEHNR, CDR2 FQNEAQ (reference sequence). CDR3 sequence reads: CASSNPGLNYGYTF. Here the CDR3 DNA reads TGTGCCAGCAGCAACCCCGGACTTAACTATGGCTACACCTTC.

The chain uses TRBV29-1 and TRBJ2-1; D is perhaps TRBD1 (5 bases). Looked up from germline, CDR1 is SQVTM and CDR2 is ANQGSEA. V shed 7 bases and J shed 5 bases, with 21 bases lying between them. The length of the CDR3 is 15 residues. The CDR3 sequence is CSATIRVQRHNEQFF. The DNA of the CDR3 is TGCAGCGCCACTATCAGGGTTCAGCGCCACAATGAGCAGTTCTTC.

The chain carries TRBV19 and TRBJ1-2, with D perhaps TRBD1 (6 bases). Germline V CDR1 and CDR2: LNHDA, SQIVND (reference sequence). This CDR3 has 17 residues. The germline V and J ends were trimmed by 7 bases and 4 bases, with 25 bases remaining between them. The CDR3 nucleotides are TGTGCCAGTACCAAGCTACCAGGGGACCCGACCTCCTATGGCTACACCTTC. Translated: CASTKLPGDPTSYGYTF.

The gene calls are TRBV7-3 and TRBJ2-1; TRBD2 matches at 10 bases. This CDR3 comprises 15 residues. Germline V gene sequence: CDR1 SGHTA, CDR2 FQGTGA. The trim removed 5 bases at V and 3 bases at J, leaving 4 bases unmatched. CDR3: CASSVSGGVYNEQFF. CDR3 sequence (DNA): TGTGCCAGCAGCGTAAGCGGGGGGGTCTACAATGAGCAGTTCTTC.

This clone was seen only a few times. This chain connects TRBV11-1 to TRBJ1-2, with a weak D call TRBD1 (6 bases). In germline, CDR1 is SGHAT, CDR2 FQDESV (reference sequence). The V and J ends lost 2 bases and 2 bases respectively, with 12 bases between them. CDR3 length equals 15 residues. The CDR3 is CASSLQPGTNYGYTF. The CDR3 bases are TGTGCCAGCAGCTTACAGCCCGGGACAAACTATGGCTACACCTTC.

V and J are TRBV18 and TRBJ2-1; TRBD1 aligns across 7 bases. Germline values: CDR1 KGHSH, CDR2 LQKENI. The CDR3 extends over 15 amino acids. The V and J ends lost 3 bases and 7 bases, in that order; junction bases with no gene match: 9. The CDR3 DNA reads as TGTGCCAGCTCACCCGCCACAGGGGCTAGGAATGAGCAGTTCTTC. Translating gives CASSPATGARNEQFF.

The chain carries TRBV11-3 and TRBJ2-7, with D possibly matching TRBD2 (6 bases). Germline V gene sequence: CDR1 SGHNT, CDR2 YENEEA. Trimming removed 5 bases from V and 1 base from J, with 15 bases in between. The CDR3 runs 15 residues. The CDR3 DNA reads TGTGCCAGCAGCGATAGCCTCGGGGGTTCCTACGAGCAGTACTTC. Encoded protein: CASSDSLGGSYEQYF.